The sample holds many counts of the clone carrying this TCR beta chain. The source of the sample is a study of T-cell reconstitution after alpha-beta-depleted transplantation in children. Library preparation (for TCRbeta) was performed with unique molecular identifiers. From the PCR reads, TCRdb called clonotypes with MiXCR, one entry per CDR3 protein. The table shows about 640,000 distinct CDR3 sequences, with roughly 15% occurring only once. The CDR3 is 15 amino acids. In germline, CDR1 is SGHKS, CDR2 YYEKEE (reference sequence). Trimming removed 3 bases at V and 4 bases at J, with 16 bases between.

The chain recombines TRBV5-5 with TRBJ1-2, with a possible D match to TRBD1 (6 bases). Sequenced material: PBMCs from the stem cell graft donor, taken from the stem cell graft. This TCR was sampled from a human donor who donated a stem cell graft to a child with acute myeloid leukemia. CDR3 nucleotide sequence: TGTGCCAGCAGCTCTACCGGGACACCGCGCTATGGCTACACCTTC. This translates into CASSSTGTPRYGYTF.